The present T cell receptor (beta chain) was sequenced within a study of blood T cell repertoires in COVID-19. Study context: Acute and convalescent COVID-19 samples came from the United States, Italy and Spain. From T cells, B-cell-depleted T cells, or PBMCs came the material, which was cDNA or gDNA.

Patients at the Seattle site were enrolled during active infection and followed longitudinally. The authors' processing: Reference gene primers were amplified, and this amplification served to estimate nucleated cell counts. Repertoires were generated with immunoSEQ multiplex PCR, while TCRdb's copy carries only in-frame clones and drops some. V, J and clone size were drawn from that table, and D and trimming were deduced from the DNA. The sample consists of fewer than 300,000 clones, approximately 90% of them appearing once. What was sequenced was peripheral blood. This sequence originates from a man between 50 and 59 years old with COVID-19, enrolled during active disease.

CDR3: CASSWEGDSSYEQYF. DNA for the CDR3: TGCGCCAGCAGCTGGGAGGGGGATAGCTCCTACGAGCAGTACTTC. This sequence joins TRBV5-1 and TRBJ2-7; possible D gene TRBD2, 7 bases. The CDR3 runs to 15 residues. Germline values: CDR1 SGHRS, CDR2 YFSETQ. V lost 3 bases, J lost 0 bases, and 13 bases lay in between.